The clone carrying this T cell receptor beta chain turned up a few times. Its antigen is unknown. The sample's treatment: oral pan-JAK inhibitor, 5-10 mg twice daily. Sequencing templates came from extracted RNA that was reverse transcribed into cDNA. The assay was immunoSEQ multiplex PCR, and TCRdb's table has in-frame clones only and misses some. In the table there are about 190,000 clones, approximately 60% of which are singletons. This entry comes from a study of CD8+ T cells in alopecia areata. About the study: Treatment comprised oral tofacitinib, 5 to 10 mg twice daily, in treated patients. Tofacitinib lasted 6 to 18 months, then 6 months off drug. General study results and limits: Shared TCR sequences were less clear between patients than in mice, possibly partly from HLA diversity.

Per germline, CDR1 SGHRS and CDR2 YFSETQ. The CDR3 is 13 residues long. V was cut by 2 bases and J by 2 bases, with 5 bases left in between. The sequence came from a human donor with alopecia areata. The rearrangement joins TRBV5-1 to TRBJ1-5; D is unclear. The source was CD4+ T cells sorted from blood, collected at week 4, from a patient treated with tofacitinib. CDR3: CASSFAGNQPQHF. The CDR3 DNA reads TGCGCCAGCAGCTTTGCGGGCAATCAGCCCCAGCATTTT.